The clone carrying this T cell receptor (beta chain) occurred many times. Germline V CDR1 and CDR2: MDHEN, SYDVKM. With 4 bases removed from V and 4 bases from J, the gap between germline ends came to 11 bases. This CDR3 region has 14 residues. This sample was included in a study of T cell repertoires in cytomegalovirus infection. TCRdb itself ran the reads through MiXCR, one entry per CDR3 protein. The profile shows 500,000 or so distinct CDR3 sequences, more than 15% of them singletons. The receptor comes from a human donor in good health (CMV status not recorded). Some clones in this sample may be carry-over from other donors' samples. Specimen: CD8+ T cells from PBMCs. The chain combines TRBV28 with TRBJ2-1, with D perhaps TRBD1 (6 bases). The CDR3 region is CASSWTVVYNEQFF. The CDR3, as DNA: TGTGCCAGCAGTTGGACAGTTGTATACAATGAGCAGTTCTTC.